The clone carrying this T cell receptor (beta chain) showed up just a few times. The antigen remains unidentified. MiXCR was run by TCRdb on the 5' RACE reads, yielding one entry per CDR3 protein. The sample yields about 27,000 distinct CDR3 sequences, around 3.2% seen once. The data derive from a study of neurological immune-mediated disorders. Study outcomes and limitations: Phylogenetic grouping assigned the repertoires of 18 of 34 multiple sclerosis patients to a single cluster of related CDR3 sequences. This cluster may be a repertoire-level signature. Patients with HTLV-1-associated myelopathy had the highest level of TCR clonal expansion, whereas patients with multiple sclerosis had the lowest level, falling beneath the level found in healthy controls.

The unsorted libraries were generated from a total of 2 million PBMCs, which had been stored in RNAlater at -80 C. This receptor was obtained from a woman aged 25 to 39 with multiple sclerosis. The sequencing input was PBMCs.

The DNA for the CDR3 is TGCGCCAGCAGCTTCATGGGAAAGGTCACAGATACGCAGTATTTT. Its translation is CASSFMGKVTDTQYF. This chain links TRBV5-1 with TRBJ2-3; no definite D call. CDR1 and CDR2 (germline): SGHRS, YFSETQ. V lost 2 bases and J lost 2, with 12 bases in between. This CDR3 is 15 amino acids long.